This T cell receptor (beta chain) was sequenced in a study of blood T cell repertoires in COVID-19. Only a few counts were recorded for this clone. V gave up 5 bases and J gave up 4 bases, with 8 bases separating them. This CDR3 region has 12 residues. Germline loops: CDR1 LNHDA, CDR2 SQIVND (reference sequence). Sequenced by immunoSEQ multiplex PCR; TCRdb stores in-frame clones only, minus some. The sample includes around 95,000 clones, approximately 90% of them seen just once. This sequence joins TRBV19 and TRBJ1-1; no reliable D call. Sequencing input: peripheral blood. This sequence originates from a man aged 50 or older with acute or convalescent COVID-19. CDR3 in DNA: TGTGCCAGTAGTCGGAGGACCACTGAAGCTTTCTTT. This encodes CASSRRTTEAFF.